This section outlines one T cell receptor (beta chain) sequence together with its context. Its antigen is unknown. The data originate from a study of T cells after yellow fever vaccination. Across the whole study: The fractions with low cell numbers were processed using SMART-Seq v4 Ultra Low Input.

From germline, CDR1 is SGHTA and CDR2 FQGTGA. CDR3 size: 15 residues. V lost 5 bases, J lost 8 bases, and 19 bases lay in between. 5'RACE template switching added a universal primer site and UMIs to TCR cDNA. From the 5' RACE reads, TCRdb called clonotypes with MiXCR, one entry per CDR3 protein. This table holds some 150,000 distinct CDR3 sequences, approximately 9.7% found once. Findings of the study overall: Shared CD4/CD8 clonotypes were a small share, likely from convergent recombination. Re-detected after boosting: most primary clones, 95% to 98% of CD4 and roughly 88% of CD8.

The sequencing here drew on CD8+ T cells sorted from PBMCs, taken 45 days after the yellow fever booster vaccination. The TCR originated in a man in his late teens or twenties who received the YFV17D yellow fever vaccine. J is TRBJ2-1 and V is TRBV7-3, with D perhaps TRBD1 (5 bases). CDR3 sequence: CASSALGALGDEQFF. The CDR3 DNA is TGTGCCAGCAGCGCTCTTGGGGCATTGGGTGATGAGCAGTTCTTC.